A selection of T cell receptor beta chains follows, all from one sample in a study of CD4+ T cells in melanoma. Some clones are missing from TCRdb's copy, which holds only in-frame ones; the method was immunoSEQ multiplex PCR. The profile shows some 14,000 clones, about three fifths of them singletons. Sequenced material: cells from a culture (not recorded whether cultured in vitro). These receptors all stem from a human donor with melanoma. CDR3s leave out the opening cysteine and the closing phenylalanine or tryptophan. The D gene is left open where the match is weak. Some rows mark clone size as missing; the rest say once, few, many or name a class of expanded clone.

>TRBV19|NA|NA|TRBJ2-2
ASSIGRGITGELF
>TRBV7-8|once|TRBD1|TRBJ1-6
ASSLALGDSVNSPLH
>TRBV6-1|NA|NA|TRBJ1-5
ASSVNWGGGNQPQH
>TRBV5-1|NA|NA|TRBJ2-7
ASSPTSLDWDYEQY
>TRBV5-1|few|TRBD1|TRBJ2-4
ASRQGTSQNIQY
>TRBV27|NA|TRBD2|TRBJ2-7
ASSLRPPPTSPVYEQY
>TRBV15|NA|TRBD1|TRBJ1-5
ATSRDRFAMRTGYQPQH
>TRBV27|NA|TRBD2|TRBJ2-7
ASSTIRGGLEQY
>TRBV5-1|NA|TRBD2|TRBJ2-1
ASSLFLRGAANEQF
>TRBV5-1|few|NA|TRBJ1-1
ASTTNDAHTEAF
>TRBV6-1|NA|TRBD1|TRBJ1-1
ASSLYPRGPEAF
>TRBV6-5|NA|TRBD1|TRBJ1-3
ASRETGSLPNTIY
>TRBV13|NA|NA|TRBJ2-2
ASSYKGYNTGELF
>TRBV18|NA|TRBD1|TRBJ1-2
ASYRDSLKKSNGYT
>TRBV29-1|NA|NA|TRBJ2-3
SALRDRTDTQY
>TRBV5-8|once|NA|TRBJ1-3
ASRRQFFSGNTIY
>TRBV6-5|few|NA|TRBJ2-2
ASRENTGELF
>TRBV2|NA|TRBD1|TRBJ1-2
ATEKTGNYGYT
>TRBV7-8|few|NA|TRBJ1-1
ASSLVGNTEAF
>TRBV11-2|NA|TRBD1|TRBJ1-3
ASSSFGQVPGNTIY
>TRBV2|NA|TRBD2|TRBJ2-3
ASSPGTSVTDTQY
>TRBV2|NA|NA|TRBJ2-7
ASNFQGNYEQY
>TRBV7-3|NA|TRBD2|TRBJ2-3
ASSPQGLAGVTDTQY
>TRBV4-2|NA|NA|TRBJ1-5
ASSQDLGNQPQH
>TRBV5-4|NA|NA|TRBJ2-7
ASSLSPGSRYEQY
>TRBV5-1|NA|NA|TRBJ1-2
ASSRLGGNNYGYT
>TRBV30|NA|NA|TRBJ2-3
AWDRTGKSTDTQY
>TRBV6-1|NA|NA|TRBJ1-2
ASSESGVFFGYT
>TRBV4-2|few|NA|TRBJ1-2
ASSQVGESDGYT
>TRBV19|few|NA|TRBJ1-2
ASSNGRYGYT
>TRBV2|NA|NA|TRBJ1-1
ASSEPLRPEAF
>TRBV2|few|NA|TRBJ1-6
ASSGRGSGSPLH
>TRBV12-5|few|NA|TRBJ1-6
ASGLEERSPLH